The T cell receptor beta chain under discussion was sequenced for a study of T cells in Graves' hyperthyroidism and ophthalmopathy. Whole-study findings and limits: Progression to ophthalmopathy was predicted a median of 6.5 months early.

TCR beta CDR3 regions were amplified from RNA. A first-round RT-PCR of the TCR CDR3 used the HTBI primer set. MiXCR, applied by TCRdb to the multiplex PCR reads, yields one record per CDR3 protein. The sample has a few hundred thousand distinct CDR3 sequences, more than 45% seen once. Concerning this clonotype itself: The antigen is not known.

Those patients with uncontrolled infection, other autoimmune disease, pregnancy or lactation were excluded. With V trimmed by 11 bases and J by 3 bases, 5 bases remained unmatched. The CDR3 is 13 residues long. The germline gives CDR1 SNHLY, CDR2 FYNNEI. This sequence originates from a woman between 18 and 30 years old with Graves' hyperthyroidism. Material for sequencing was peripheral blood or thyroid tissue (not recorded which). J is TRBJ1-5 and V is TRBV2, with 9 positions matching TRBD1. CDR3 nucleotides: TGTGCCGGACAGGGGCAAGCCAATCAGCCCCAGCATTTT. It codes for CAGQGQANQPQHF.